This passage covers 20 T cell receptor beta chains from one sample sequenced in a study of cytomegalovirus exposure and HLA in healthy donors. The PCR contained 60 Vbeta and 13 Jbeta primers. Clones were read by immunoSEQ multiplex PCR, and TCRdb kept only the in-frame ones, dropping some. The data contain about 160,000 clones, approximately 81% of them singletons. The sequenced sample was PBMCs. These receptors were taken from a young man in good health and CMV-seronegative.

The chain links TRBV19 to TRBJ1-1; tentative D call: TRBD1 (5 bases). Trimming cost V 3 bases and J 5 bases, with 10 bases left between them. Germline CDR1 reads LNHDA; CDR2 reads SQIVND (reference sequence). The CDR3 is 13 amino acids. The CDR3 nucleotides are TGTGCCAGTAGTATTCCCAGGGTGACTGAAGCTTTCTTT. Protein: CASSIPRVTEAFF.

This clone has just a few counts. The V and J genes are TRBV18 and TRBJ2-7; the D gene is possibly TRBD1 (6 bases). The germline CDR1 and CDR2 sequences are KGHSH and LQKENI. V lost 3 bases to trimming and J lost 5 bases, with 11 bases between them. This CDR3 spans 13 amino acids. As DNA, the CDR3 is TGTGCCAGCTCACCCTCGGACAGTGACGAGCAGTACTTC. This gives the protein CASSPSDSDEQYF.

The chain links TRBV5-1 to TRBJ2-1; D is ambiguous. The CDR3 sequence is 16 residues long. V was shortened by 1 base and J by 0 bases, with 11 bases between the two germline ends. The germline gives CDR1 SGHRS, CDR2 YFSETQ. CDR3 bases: TGCGCCAGCAGCTTGTGGGTGTCTAGCTCCTACAATGAGCAGTTCTTC. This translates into CASSLWVSSSYNEQFF.

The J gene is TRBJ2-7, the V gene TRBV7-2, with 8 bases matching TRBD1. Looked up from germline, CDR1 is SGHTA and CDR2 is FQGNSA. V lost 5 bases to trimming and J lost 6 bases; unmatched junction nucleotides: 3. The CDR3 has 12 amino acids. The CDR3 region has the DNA TGTGCCAGCAGCACACAGGGGGGCGAGCAGTACTTC. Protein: CASSTQGGEQYF.

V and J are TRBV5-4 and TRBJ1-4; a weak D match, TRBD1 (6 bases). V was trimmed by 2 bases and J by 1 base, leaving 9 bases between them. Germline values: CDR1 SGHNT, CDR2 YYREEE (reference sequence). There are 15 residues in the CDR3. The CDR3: CASSLDRLTNEKLFF. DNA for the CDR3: TGTGCCAGCAGCTTAGACAGGCTAACTAATGAAAAACTGTTTTTT. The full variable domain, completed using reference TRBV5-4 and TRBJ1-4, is ETGVTQSPTHLIKTRGQQVTLRCSSQSGHNTVSWYQQALGQGPQFIFQYYREEENGRGNFPPRFSGLQFPNYSSELNVNALELDDSALYLCASSLDRLTNEKLFFGSGTQLSVL.

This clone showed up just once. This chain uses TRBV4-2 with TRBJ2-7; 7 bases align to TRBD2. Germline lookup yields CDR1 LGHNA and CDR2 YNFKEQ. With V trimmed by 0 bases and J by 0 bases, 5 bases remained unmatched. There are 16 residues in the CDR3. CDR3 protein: CASSQDLASGSYEQYF. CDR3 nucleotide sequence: TGTGCCAGCAGCCAAGATTTGGCTAGCGGCTCCTACGAGCAGTACTTC.

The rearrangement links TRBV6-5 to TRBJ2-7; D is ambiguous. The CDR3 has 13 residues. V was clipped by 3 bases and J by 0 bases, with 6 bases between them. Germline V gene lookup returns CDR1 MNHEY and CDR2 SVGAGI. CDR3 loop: CASSYAISYEQYF. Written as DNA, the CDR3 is TGTGCCAGCAGTTATGCGATCTCCTACGAGCAGTACTTC.

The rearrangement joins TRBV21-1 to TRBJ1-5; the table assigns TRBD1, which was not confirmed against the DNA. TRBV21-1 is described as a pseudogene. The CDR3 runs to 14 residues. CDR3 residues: CASSAQGGNQPQHF. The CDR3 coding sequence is TGTGCCAGCAGCGCCCAGGGGGGAAATCAGCCCCAGCATTTT.

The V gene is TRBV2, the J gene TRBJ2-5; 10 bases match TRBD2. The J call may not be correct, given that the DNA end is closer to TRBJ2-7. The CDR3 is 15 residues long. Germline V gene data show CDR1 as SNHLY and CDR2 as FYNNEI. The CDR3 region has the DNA TGTGCCAGCAGCCGAGCGGCTAGCGGGGGCTACGAGCAGTACTTC. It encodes CASSRAASGGYEQYF.

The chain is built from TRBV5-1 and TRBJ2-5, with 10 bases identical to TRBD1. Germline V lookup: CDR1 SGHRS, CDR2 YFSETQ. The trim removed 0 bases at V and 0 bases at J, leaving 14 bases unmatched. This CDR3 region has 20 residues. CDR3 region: CASSLGVGQGILSYQETQYF. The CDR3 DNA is TGCGCCAGCAGCTTGGGTGTGGGACAGGGGATCCTATCGTACCAAGAGACCCAGTACTTC.

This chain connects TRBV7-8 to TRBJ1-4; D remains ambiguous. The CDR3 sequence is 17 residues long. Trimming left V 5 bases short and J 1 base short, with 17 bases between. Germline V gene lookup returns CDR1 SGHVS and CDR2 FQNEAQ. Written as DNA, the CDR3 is TGTGCCAGCAGCCCGACTAGGGTTAGTGTAACTAATGAAAAACTGTTTTTT. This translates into CASSPTRVSVTNEKLFF.

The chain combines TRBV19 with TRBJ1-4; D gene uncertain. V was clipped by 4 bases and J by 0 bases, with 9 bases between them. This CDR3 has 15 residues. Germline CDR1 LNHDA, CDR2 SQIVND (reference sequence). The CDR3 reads CASSRGRATNEKLFF. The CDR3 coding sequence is TGTGCCAGTAGTAGAGGGCGTGCAACTAATGAAAAACTGTTTTTT.

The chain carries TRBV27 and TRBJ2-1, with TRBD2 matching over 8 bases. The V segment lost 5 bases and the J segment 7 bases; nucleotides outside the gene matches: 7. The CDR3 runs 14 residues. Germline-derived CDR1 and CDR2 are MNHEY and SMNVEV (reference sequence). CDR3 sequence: CASSRRGGTNEQFF. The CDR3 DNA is TGTGCCAGCAGTCGCCGGGGGGGGACGAATGAGCAGTTCTTC.

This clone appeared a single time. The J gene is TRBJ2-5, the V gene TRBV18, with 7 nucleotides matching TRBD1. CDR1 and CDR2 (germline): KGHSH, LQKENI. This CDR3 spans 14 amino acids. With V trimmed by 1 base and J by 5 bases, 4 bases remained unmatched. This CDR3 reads CASSPRTGGETQYF. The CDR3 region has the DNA TGTGCCAGCTCACCACGGACAGGCGGGGAGACCCAGTACTTC. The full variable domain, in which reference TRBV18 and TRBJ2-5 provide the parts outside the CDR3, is NAGVMQNPRHLVRRRGQEARLRCSPMKGHSHVYWYRQLPEEGLKFMVYLQKENIIDESGMPKERFSAEFPKEGPSILRIQQVVRGDSAAYFCASSPRTGGETQYFGPGTRLLVL.

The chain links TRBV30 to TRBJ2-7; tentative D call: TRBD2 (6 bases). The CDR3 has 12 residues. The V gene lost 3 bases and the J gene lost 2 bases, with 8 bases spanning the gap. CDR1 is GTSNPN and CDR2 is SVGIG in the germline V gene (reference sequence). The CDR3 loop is CAWRGGAYEQYF. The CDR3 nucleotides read TGTGCCTGGAGAGGAGGGGCCTACGAGCAGTACTTC.

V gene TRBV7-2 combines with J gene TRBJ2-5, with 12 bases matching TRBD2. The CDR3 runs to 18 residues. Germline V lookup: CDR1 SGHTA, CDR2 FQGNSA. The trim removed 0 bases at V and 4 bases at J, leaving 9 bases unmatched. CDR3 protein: CASSLAIGTSGGLETQYF. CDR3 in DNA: TGTGCCAGCAGCTTAGCGATCGGTACTAGCGGGGGGTTAGAGACCCAGTACTTC.

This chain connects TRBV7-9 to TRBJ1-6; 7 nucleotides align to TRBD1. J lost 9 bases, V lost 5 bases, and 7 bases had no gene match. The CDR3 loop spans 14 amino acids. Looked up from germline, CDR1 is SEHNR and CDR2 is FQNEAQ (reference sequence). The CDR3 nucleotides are TGTGCCAGCAGCCCTACAGGGGTGGGTTCACCCCTCCACTTT. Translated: CASSPTGVGSPLHF.

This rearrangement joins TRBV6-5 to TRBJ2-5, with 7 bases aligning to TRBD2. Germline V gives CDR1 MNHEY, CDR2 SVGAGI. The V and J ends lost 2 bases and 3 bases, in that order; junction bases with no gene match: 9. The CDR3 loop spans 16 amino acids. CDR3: CASSYGWGGKKETQYF. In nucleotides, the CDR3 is TGTGCCAGCAGTTACGGGTGGGGGGGGAAGAAAGAGACCCAGTACTTC.

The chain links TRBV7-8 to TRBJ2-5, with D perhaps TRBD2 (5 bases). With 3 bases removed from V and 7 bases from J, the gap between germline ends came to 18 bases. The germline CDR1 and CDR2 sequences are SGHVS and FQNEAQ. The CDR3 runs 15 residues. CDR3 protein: CASSLETAGEGTQYF. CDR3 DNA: TGTGCCAGCAGCTTGGAGACTGCCGGGGAAGGGACCCAGTACTTC.

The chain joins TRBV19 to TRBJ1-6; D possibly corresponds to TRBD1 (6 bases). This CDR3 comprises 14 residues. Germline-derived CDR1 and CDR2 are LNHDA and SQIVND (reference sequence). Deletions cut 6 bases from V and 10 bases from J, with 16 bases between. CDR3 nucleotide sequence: TGTGCCAGTAGCCAGAAACCAGGGGTCTCACCCCTCCACTTT. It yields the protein CASSQKPGVSPLHF.